These 23 T cell receptor beta chains were all obtained from the same sample, sequenced in a study of T cells in Graves' hyperthyroidism and ophthalmopathy (dated by TCRdb to about 2019). Library preparation was by multiplex PCR. TCRdb names Illumina HiSeq 2000 as the instrument used. The TCR beta CDR3 regions were amplified from the RNA transcripts. The first round of RT-PCR for the TCR CDR3 was performed with the HTBI primer set and the Qiagen OneStep RT-PCR kit. The public sequencing data were trimmed at Q25 with fastp and processed into clonotypes with MiXCR by TCRdb, which kept only in-frame beta chains. Merged by CDR3 protein, the rows form single entries marked with the most common genes and DNA. This sample lists a few hundred thousand distinct CDR3 sequences; 15% to 20% were detected once. Around 16% of the sample is held by the ten biggest clonotypes. The sequenced material came from blood. The source is a woman aged 40 to 50 with Graves' ophthalmopathy.

This clonotype appeared many times. This chain connects TRBV4-3 to TRBJ1-3; TRBD1 is a possible D gene (6 bases). The CDR3 is made up of 15 amino acids. The V gene lost 4 bases and the J gene lost 0 bases, with 10 bases spanning the gap. Germline lookup yields CDR1 LGHNA and CDR2 YSLEER. The CDR3 protein is CASSPATGSGNTIYF. CDR3 sequence (DNA): TGCGCCAGCAGCCCCGCGACAGGCTCTGGAAACACCATATATTTT.

The table lists this clonotype with many counts. The gene calls are TRBV28 and TRBJ1-2; 7 bases line up with TRBD1. The length of the CDR3 is 14 residues. Germline trimming cut 8 bases from V and 4 bases from J; bases unmatched to any gene: 10. Germline V CDR1 and CDR2: MDHEN, SYDVKM. CDR3 in amino acids: CASGRNDRVYGYTF. CDR3 coding DNA: TGTGCCAGCGGTAGAAACGACAGGGTCTATGGCTACACCTTC.

Many counts were recorded for this clonotype. This sequence joins TRBV12-3 or TRBV12-4 and TRBJ1-2; 9 bases are a match to TRBD1. V trimming: 3 bases; J trimming: 4 bases; junction bases outside the gene matches: 15. This CDR3 contains 18 residues. In DNA form, the CDR3 reads TGTGCCAGCAGTTTGAGGACAGGGGTGGATGTGGCACCCTATGGCTACACCTTC. Protein: CASSLRTGVDVAPYGYTF.

This clonotype occurred many times. The V and J genes are TRBV20-1 and TRBJ1-1, with 9 bases identical to TRBD1. In germline, CDR1 is DFQATT, CDR2 SNEGSKA (reference sequence). J gave up 3 bases and V 0 bases, and 5 bases lay outside the gene matches. This CDR3 has 15 amino acids. The CDR3 coding sequence is TGCAGTGCTAGAGATGGAGACAGGGGGGACACTGAAGCTTTCTTT. Protein sequence: CSARDGDRGDTEAFF.

This clonotype showed up many times. This chain links TRBV6-5 with TRBJ1-5, with D perhaps TRBD1 (6 bases). V lost 7 bases, J lost 5 bases, and 12 bases lay in between. Germline V gives CDR1 MNHEY, CDR2 SVGAGI. This CDR3 is built from 13 residues. In nucleotides, the CDR3 is TGTGCCAGCATCGGAAGGGGGGATCAGCCCCAGCATTTT. It yields the protein CASIGRGDQPQHF.

This clonotype was detected ten times or more. The chain combines TRBV28 with TRBJ1-6; D perhaps matches TRBD1 (5 bases). Between the trimmed V and J ends, which lost 2 bases and 0 bases, there was a span of 11 bases. The CDR3 has 17 residues. The germline V gene encodes CDR1 MDHEN and CDR2 SYDVKM. The CDR3 here is CASSLRGSDSYNSPLHF. As DNA, the CDR3 is TGTGCCAGCAGTTTAAGGGGCTCTGACTCCTATAATTCACCCCTCCACTTT.

Ten or more counts support this clonotype. In DNA form, the CDR3 reads TGTGCCAGCAGTTTGTGGGCAGGGGGCTACGAGCAGTACTTC. This translates into CASSLWAGGYEQYF. The chain joins TRBV27 to TRBJ2-7, with 7 bases that match TRBD1. The germline gives CDR1 MNHEY, CDR2 SMNVEV (reference sequence). V lost 3 bases, J lost 3 bases, and 5 bases stayed unmatched. The CDR3 covers 14 residues.

This clonotype was counted ten times or more. This chain connects TRBV28 to TRBJ1-4, with 9 bases aligning to TRBD1. This CDR3 has 15 residues. Losses at the gene ends were 6 bases for V and 1 base for J; bases not matched to a gene: 3. Germline CDR1 MDHEN, CDR2 SYDVKM. CDR3: CASSADRGTNEKLFF. The CDR3 DNA follows: TGTGCCAGCAGCGCGGACAGGGGAACTAATGAAAAACTGTTTTTT.

At least ten counts were recorded for this clonotype. A single base separates this from a much larger clone, so it may be a read error. V gene TRBV19 combines with J gene TRBJ2-6; D might be TRBD1 or TRBD2, each matching 5 bases. The length of the CDR3 is 13 residues. The germline V gene has CDR1 LNHDA and CDR2 SQIVND (reference sequence). The CDR3 here is CASRGTGANVLAF. In DNA form, the CDR3 reads TGTGCATCGAGGGGAACTGGGGCCAACGTCCTGGCTTTC.

The table lists this clonotype with many counts. This chain joins TRBV11-2 and TRBJ2-7; D remains ambiguous. Germline V gene lookup returns CDR1 SGHAT and CDR2 FQNNGV. The length of the CDR3 is 14 residues. V dropped 0 bases and J dropped 2 bases, with 8 bases sitting between them. This CDR3 reads CASSLDPSTYEQYF. The CDR3 bases are TGTGCCAGCAGCTTAGATCCCTCGACCTACGAGCAGTACTTC.

CDR3 amino acids: CASRETSGSSGELFF. DNA for the CDR3: TGTGCCAGCAGAGAAACTAGCGGGAGCTCAGGGGAGCTGTTTTTT. The chain couples TRBV2 to TRBJ2-2; 11 nucleotides line up with TRBD2. CDR1 is SNHLY, CDR2 FYNNEI, per germline. With V trimmed by 6 bases and J by 8 bases, 8 bases remained unmatched. The CDR3 totals 15 residues. Variable domain in full (rest from reference TRBV2 and TRBJ2-2): EPEVTQTPSHQVTQMGQEVILRCVPISNHLYFYWYRQILGQKVEFLVSFYNNEISEKSEIFDDQFSVERPDGSNFTLKIRSTKLEDSAMYFCASRETSGSSGELFFGEGSRLTVL.

A note on this clonotype: An end of the junction differs from the germline gene, which may be a read error. The V gene is TRBV7-2, the J gene TRBJ1-2; D perhaps matches TRBD1 (5 bases). This CDR3 comprises 14 residues. Germline CDR1 SGHTA, CDR2 FQGNSA. The CDR3 reads CASSSLPGIYGYSF. In DNA form, the CDR3 reads TGTGCCAGCAGCTCCCTACCAGGGATCTATGGCTACAGCTTC.

At least ten counts were recorded for this clonotype. This chain connects TRBV28 to TRBJ2-7; 7 bases line up with TRBD1. The V gene's germline CDR1 is MDHEN and CDR2 SYDVKM. This CDR3 is 16 amino acids long. Trimming took 5 bases from V and 4 from J; bases not matched to a gene: 14. CDR3 residues: CASSLGTEDLPYEQYF. CDR3 DNA: TGTGCCAGCAGTCTCGGGACAGAGGATCTCCCTTACGAGCAGTACTTC.

V and J are TRBV7-2 and TRBJ2-2; tentative D call: TRBD1 (5 bases). Trimming pared 5 bases from V and 5 bases from J, leaving 15 bases between. CDR1 is SGHTA, CDR2 FQGNSA, per germline. The CDR3 is 15 residues long. Written as DNA, the CDR3 is TGTGCCAGCAGCCCGAGAAAAGGGGTAACCGGGGAGCTGTTTTTT. It is translated as CASSPRKGVTGELFF. Complete variable domain (other parts from reference TRBV7-2 and TRBJ2-2): GAGVSQSPSNKVTEKGKDVELRCDPISGHTALYWYRQSLGQGLEFLIYFQGNSAPDKSGLPSDRFSAERTGGSVSTLTIQRTQQEDSAVYLCASSPRKGVTGELFFGEGSRLTVL.

This clonotype appeared many times. This chain joins TRBV7-2 and TRBJ2-2; D tentatively fits TRBD1 or TRBD2 (5 bases each). CDR1 and CDR2 (germline): SGHTA, FQGNSA. Trimming took 5 bases from V and 3 from J, leaving 10 bases between them. The CDR3 spans 14 residues. CDR3 sequence: CASSTGTHTGELFF. CDR3 DNA: TGTGCCAGCAGCACTGGGACCCACACCGGGGAGCTGTTTTTT. The variable domain in full, with the rest retrieved from reference TRBV7-2 and TRBJ2-2, is GAGVSQSPSNKVTEKGKDVELRCDPISGHTALYWYRQSLGQGLEFLIYFQGNSAPDKSGLPSDRFSAERTGGSVSTLTIQRTQQEDSAVYLCASSTGTHTGELFFGEGSRLTVL.

This clonotype was seen once. The genes are TRBV15 and TRBJ2-5, with TRBD2 identical over 7 bases. J lost 5 bases, V lost 5 bases, and 8 bases had no gene match. The CDR3 totals 14 residues. Germline V gene sequence: CDR1 LNHNV, CDR2 YYDKDF (reference sequence). As DNA, the CDR3 is TGTGCCACCAGCCAAGGCGGGAGCGGGGAGACCCAGTACTTC. This codes for CATSQGGSGETQYF.

This clonotype was observed many times. This chain links TRBV20-1 with TRBJ1-3; D is unclear. The CDR3 is 13 amino acids. The V end was cut by 2 bases, the J end by 2 bases, with 7 bases between. CDR1 is DFQATT and CDR2 is SNEGSKA in the germline V gene (reference sequence). CDR3 sequence (DNA): TGCAGTGCTAGATACAGCCCTGGAAACACCATATATTTT. Translated, it gives CSARYSPGNTIYF.

The V and J genes are TRBV2 and TRBJ2-7, with 7 bases aligning to TRBD1. Germline V CDR1 and CDR2: SNHLY, FYNNEI. V dropped 5 bases and J dropped 6; count of bases not matched to a gene: 4. The CDR3 loop spans 12 amino acids. The CDR3 DNA sequence: TGTGCCAGCAGTTTGACAGGGTTCGAGCAGTACTTC. Translating it yields CASSLTGFEQYF.

J is TRBJ2-7 and V is TRBV11-2, with 12 positions matching TRBD2. Trimming took 5 bases from V and 4 from J; bases not matched to a gene: 9. The CDR3 length is 16 residues. Per germline, CDR1 SGHAT and CDR2 FQNNGV. The CDR3 DNA reads as TGTGCCAGCAGCGCGGGATCCGGGACTAGCGGGTACGAGCAGTACTTC. The encoded protein is CASSAGSGTSGYEQYF.

This clonotype was detected a few times. The chain has TRBV6-5 and TRBJ2-7, with 9 bases that match TRBD1. Trimming removed 6 bases from V and 1 base from J; junction bases left unmatched: 13. CDR3 length: 17 residues. CDR1 is MNHEY, CDR2 SVGAGI, per germline. The CDR3 spells CASSYGLGQGTSYEQYF. In DNA, the CDR3 is TGTGCCAGCAGCTACGGACTAGGACAGGGGACTTCCTACGAGCAGTACTTC.

The chain uses TRBV6-1 and TRBJ2-5, with TRBD2 matching 8 bases. Germline V gene sequence: CDR1 MNHNS, CDR2 SASEGT. CDR3 length equals 13 residues. V lost 6 bases to trimming and J lost 3 bases; unmatched junction nucleotides: 3. CDR3 region: CASRPGGKETQYF. In DNA, the CDR3 is TGTGCCAGCAGACCGGGGGGGAAAGAGACCCAGTACTTC.

This clonotype was detected many times. V usage is TRBV5-6 and J usage is TRBJ2-7; 12 bases are a match to TRBD2. CDR3 length equals 15 residues. J gave up 2 bases and V 3 bases, and 3 bases lay outside the gene matches. CDR1 is SGHDT and CDR2 is YYEEEE in the germline V gene. DNA for the CDR3: TGTGCCAGCAGCTACGGACTAGCGGGAACCTACGAGCAGTACTTC. Its protein product is CASSYGLAGTYEQYF.

This clonotype appeared many times. The chain joins TRBV6-2 or TRBV6-3 to TRBJ2-6; D is ambiguous. This CDR3 contains 14 residues. CDR1 and CDR2 from the germline V gene are MNHEY and SVGEGT. Between the trimmed V and J ends, which lost 1 base and 1 base, there was a span of 2 bases. The chain's CDR3 is CASSYWSGANVLTF. CDR3 nucleotide sequence: TGTGCCAGCAGTTACTGGTCTGGGGCCAACGTCCTGACTTTC.